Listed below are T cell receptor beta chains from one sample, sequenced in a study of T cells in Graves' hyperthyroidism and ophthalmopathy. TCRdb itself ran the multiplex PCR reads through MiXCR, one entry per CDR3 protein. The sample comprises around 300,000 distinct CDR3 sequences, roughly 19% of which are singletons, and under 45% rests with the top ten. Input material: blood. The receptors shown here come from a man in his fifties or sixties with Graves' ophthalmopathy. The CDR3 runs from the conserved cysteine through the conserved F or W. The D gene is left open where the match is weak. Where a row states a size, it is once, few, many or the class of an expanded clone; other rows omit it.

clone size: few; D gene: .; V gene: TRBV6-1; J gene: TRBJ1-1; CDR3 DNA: TGTGCCAGGGGAGGGGTCCTCAGGGACCCTGAAGCTTTCTTT; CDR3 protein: CARGGVLRDPEAFF
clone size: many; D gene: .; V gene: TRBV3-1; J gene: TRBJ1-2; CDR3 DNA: TGTGCCAGCAGCCAAGTTGAGGGGTGGGGTGGCTACACCTTC; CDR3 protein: CASSQVEGWGGYTF
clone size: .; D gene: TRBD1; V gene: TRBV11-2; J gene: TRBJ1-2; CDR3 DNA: TGTGCCAGCACCCCAGGGGGGCAGGCGTCCTATGGCTACACCTTC; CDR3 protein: CASTPGGQASYGYTF
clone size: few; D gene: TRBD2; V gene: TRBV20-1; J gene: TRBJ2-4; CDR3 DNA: TGCAGTGCTAGAGGAACTAGCGGGGTAGCCAAAAACATTCAGTACTTC; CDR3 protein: CSARGTSGVAKNIQYF
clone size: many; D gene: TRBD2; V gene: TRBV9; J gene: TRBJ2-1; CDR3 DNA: TGTGCCAGCAGCGTAGGTTCGGGACTAGCCTACAATGAGCAGTTCTTC; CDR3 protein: CASSVGSGLAYNEQFF
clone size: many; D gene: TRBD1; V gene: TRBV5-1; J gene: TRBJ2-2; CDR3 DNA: TGCGCCAGCAGCTTGGCGGACAGGGGGCCCGGGGAGCTGTTTTTT; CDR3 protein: CASSLADRGPGELFF
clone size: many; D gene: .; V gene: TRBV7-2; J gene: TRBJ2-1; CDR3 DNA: TGTGCCAGCAGCTTACAGGCAGGGGCGAATGAGCAGTTCTTC; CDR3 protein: CASSLQAGANEQFF
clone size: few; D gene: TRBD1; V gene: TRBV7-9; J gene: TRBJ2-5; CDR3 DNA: TGTGCCAGCAGCCAGGGACAGCACCAAGAGACCCAGTACTTC; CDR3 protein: CASSQGQHQETQYF
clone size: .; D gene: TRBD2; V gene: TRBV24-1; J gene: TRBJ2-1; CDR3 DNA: TGTGCCACCAGATCTAGCGGGGGGGGGAATGAGCAGTTCTTC; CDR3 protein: CATRSSGGGNEQFF
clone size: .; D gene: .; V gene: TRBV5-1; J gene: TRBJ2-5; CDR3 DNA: TGCGCCGGGGGTTTTGGGGCCACCCAGTACTTC; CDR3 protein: CAGGFGATQYF
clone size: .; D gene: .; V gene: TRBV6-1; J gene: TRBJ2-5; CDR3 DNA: TGTGCCAGCAGTAGGAATCAGGCGGTGGGAGAGACCCAGTACTTC; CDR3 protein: CASSRNQAVGETQYF
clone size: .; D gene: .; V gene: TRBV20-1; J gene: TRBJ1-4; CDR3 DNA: TGCAGTGCTCCTTCCCCCGCGGCAGGGGAGGGAAAACTGTTTTTT; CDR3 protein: CSAPSPAAGEGKLFF
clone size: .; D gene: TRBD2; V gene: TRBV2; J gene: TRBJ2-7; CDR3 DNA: TGTGCCAGCAGCTTGTCGTCTAGCGGGACGAGCTCCTACGAGCAGTACTTC; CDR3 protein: CASSLSSSGTSSYEQYF
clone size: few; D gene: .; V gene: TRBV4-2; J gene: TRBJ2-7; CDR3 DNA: TGTGCCAGCAGCCAAGTAGGGACTTCAAGCTCCTACGAGCAGTACTTC; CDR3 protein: CASSQVGTSSSYEQYF
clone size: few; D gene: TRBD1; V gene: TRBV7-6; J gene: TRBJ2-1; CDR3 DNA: TGTGCCAGCAGCTTAGCGGCCGGGACAGGGTCGAAGGCGTGGGGCAATGAGCAGTTCTTC; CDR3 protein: CASSLAAGTGSKAWGNEQFF
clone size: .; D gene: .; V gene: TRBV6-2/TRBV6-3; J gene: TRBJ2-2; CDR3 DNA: TGTGCCAGCAGTACCCTAAAGATGGCGGGCGGCACCGGGGAGCTGTTTTTT; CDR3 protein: CASSTLKMAGGTGELFF
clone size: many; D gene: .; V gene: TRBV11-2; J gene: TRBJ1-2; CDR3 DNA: TGTGCCAGCAGCTTATCCCTGGGGCCGAATTTCTATGGCTACACCTTC; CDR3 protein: CASSLSLGPNFYGYTF
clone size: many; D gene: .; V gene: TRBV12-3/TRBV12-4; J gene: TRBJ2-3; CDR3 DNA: TGTGCCAGCAGCCCCGCAGATACGCAGTATTTT; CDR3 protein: CASSPADTQYF
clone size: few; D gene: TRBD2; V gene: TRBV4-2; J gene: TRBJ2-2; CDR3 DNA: TGTGCCAGCAGCCCTAGCGGGAGATGGAGCGGGGAGCTGTTTTTT; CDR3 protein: CASSPSGRWSGELFF
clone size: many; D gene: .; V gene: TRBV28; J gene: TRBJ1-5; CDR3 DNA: TGTGCCAGCAGTTCTCGGACTGTTTATCAGCCCCAGCATTTT; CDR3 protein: CASSSRTVYQPQHF
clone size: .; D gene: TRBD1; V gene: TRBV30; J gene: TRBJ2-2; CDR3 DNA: TGTGCCTGGAACAGGGGTTTGTCCGGGGAGCTGTTTTTT; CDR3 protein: CAWNRGLSGELFF
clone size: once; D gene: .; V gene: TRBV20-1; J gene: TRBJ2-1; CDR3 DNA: TGCAGTGCCCCCGGGACTTTCCACAATAAGCAGTTCTTC; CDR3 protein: CSAPGTFHNKQFF
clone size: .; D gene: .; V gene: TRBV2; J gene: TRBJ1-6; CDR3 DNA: TGTGCCAGCAGCTCCAGGGGCTATAATTCACCCCTCCACTTT; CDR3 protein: CASSSRGYNSPLHF
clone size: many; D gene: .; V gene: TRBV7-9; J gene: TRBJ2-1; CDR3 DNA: TGTGCCAGCAGCTCCAGAAAGGGCCATTACGATGAGCAGTTCTTC; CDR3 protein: CASSSRKGHYDEQFF
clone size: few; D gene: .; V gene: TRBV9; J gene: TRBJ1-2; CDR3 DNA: TGTGCCAGCAGCGAAAGCCAATCGGGGGCCGACTATGGCTACACCTTC; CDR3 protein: CASSESQSGADYGYTF
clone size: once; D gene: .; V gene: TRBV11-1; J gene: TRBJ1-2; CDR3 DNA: TGTGCCAGCAGCTTCGGGTCGGGGGTTGATGGCTACACCTTC; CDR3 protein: CASSFGSGVDGYTF
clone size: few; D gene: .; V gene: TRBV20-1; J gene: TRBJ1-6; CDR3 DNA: TGCAGTGCTAGTGGCTCGGGAGCAGGCATTTCACCCCTCCACTTT; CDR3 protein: CSASGSGAGISPLHF
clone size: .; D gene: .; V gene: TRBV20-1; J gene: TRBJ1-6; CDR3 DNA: TGCAGTGCTAGACCCAGGAATGTTACACCCCTCCACTTT; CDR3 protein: CSARPRNVTPLHF
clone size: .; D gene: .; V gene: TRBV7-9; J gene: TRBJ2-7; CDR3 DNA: TGTGCCAGCAGCTTAAGGGAGGCCGCCTACGAGCAGTACTTC; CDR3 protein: CASSLREAAYEQYF
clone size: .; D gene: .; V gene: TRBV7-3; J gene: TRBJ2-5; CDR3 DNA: TGTGCCAGCAGCCCAAGTTATGAAGAGACCCAGTACTTC; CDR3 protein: CASSPSYEETQYF
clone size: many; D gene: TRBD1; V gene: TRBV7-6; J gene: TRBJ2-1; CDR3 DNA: TGTGCCAGCAGCGCCGGACAGGTCTACAATGAGCAGTTCTTC; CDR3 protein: CASSAGQVYNEQFF
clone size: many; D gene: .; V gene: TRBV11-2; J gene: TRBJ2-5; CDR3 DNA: TGTGCCAGCAGTTCGACAGGAGAAGAGACCCAGTACTTC; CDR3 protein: CASSSTGEETQYF
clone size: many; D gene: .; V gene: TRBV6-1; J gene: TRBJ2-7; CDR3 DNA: TGTGCCAGCAGTACCCGTGGGAGCTACGAGCAGTACTTC; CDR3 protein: CASSTRGSYEQYF
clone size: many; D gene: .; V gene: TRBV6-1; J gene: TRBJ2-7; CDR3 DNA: TGTGCCAGCACGATAGGGGCCGGCTACGAGCAGTACTTC; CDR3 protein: CASTIGAGYEQYF
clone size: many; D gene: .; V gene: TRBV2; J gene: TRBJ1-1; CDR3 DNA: TGTGCCAGCAGTTTAGCCGGGACGGAGAACACTGAAGCTTTCTTT; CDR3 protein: CASSLAGTENTEAFF
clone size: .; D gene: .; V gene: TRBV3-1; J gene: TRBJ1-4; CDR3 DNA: TGTGCCAGCAGCCCCGGGTCATGGGGTGAAAAACTGTTTTTT; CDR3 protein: CASSPGSWGEKLFF
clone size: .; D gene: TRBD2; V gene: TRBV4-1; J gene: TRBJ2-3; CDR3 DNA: TGCGCCAGCAGCCAAGATCGGGACGGGAGGGGGACAGATACGCAGTATTTT; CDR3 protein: CASSQDRDGRGTDTQYF